This passage covers 11 T cell receptor beta chains from one sample sequenced in a study of cytomegalovirus exposure and HLA in healthy donors. The PCR employed 60 Vbeta primers together with 13 Jbeta primers. Some clones are missing from TCRdb's copy, which holds only in-frame ones; the method was immunoSEQ multiplex PCR. The repertoire holds roughly 120,000 clones, with 75% to 85% as singletons. The specimen sequenced was PBMCs. The receptors derive from a man aged 25 to 45 in good health and CMV-seropositive.

The chain employs TRBV9 and TRBJ2-2; 8 nucleotides match TRBD2. Germline V gene data show CDR1 as SGDLS and CDR2 as YYNGEE. This CDR3 is 16 amino acids long. The trim removed 0 bases at V and 3 bases at J, leaving 4 bases unmatched. The CDR3 region has the DNA TGTGCCAGCAGCGTAGCGGGGGGGCACGACACCGGGGAGCTGTTTTTT. Translated: CASSVAGGHDTGELFF.

V and J are TRBV29-1 and TRBJ1-6; 9 nucleotides line up with TRBD1. The CDR3 runs 13 residues. V shed 6 bases, J shed 6 bases, and the junction held 3 bases outside the gene matches. Germline assignment: CDR1 SQVTM and CDR2 ANQGSEA. CDR3: CSVGTGFNSPLHF. For the CDR3, the DNA is TGCAGCGTGGGGACAGGGTTTAATTCACCCCTCCACTTT.

The J gene is TRBJ2-2, the V gene TRBV27, with no clear D. Germline assignment: CDR1 MNHEY and CDR2 SMNVEV (reference sequence). V was cut by 5 bases and J by 5 bases, with 15 bases left in between. This CDR3 has 15 amino acids. The CDR3 protein is CASSPRALETGELFF. The CDR3 DNA sequence: TGTGCCAGCAGTCCTCGCGCACTTGAGACCGGGGAGCTGTTTTTT.

The chain has TRBV2 and TRBJ1-2; D remains ambiguous. Germline CDR1 reads SNHLY; CDR2 reads FYNNEI. Trimming removed 4 bases at V and 3 bases at J, with 6 bases between. This CDR3 is built from 12 residues. The CDR3 loop reads CASSGSDYGYTF. The CDR3 region has the DNA TGTGCCAGCAGTGGCAGCGACTATGGCTACACCTTC.

The V gene is TRBV5-1, the J gene TRBJ2-1, with TRBD2 matching 15 bases. This CDR3 comprises 16 residues. CDR1 and CDR2 from the germline V gene are SGHRS and YFSETQ. J was trimmed by 4 bases and V by 4 bases; bases with no gene match: 3. In nucleotides, the CDR3 is TGCGCCAGCAGCACAGGGACTAGCGGGAGGTACAATGAGCAGTTCTTC. Amino acid sequence: CASSTGTSGRYNEQFF.

The CDR3 is CAIREISGIGTDTQYF. For the CDR3, the DNA is TGTGCCATCAGGGAAATCTCGGGAATCGGCACAGATACGCAGTATTTT. The V gene is TRBV10-3, the J gene TRBJ2-3; tentatively, D is TRBD2 (5 bases). Germline V gene data show CDR1 as ENHRY and CDR2 as SYGVKD. CDR3 length: 16 amino acids. V gave up 6 bases and J gave up 1 base, with 17 bases separating them.

The rearrangement links TRBV29-1 to TRBJ1-4; tentatively, D is TRBD1 (6 bases). The CDR3 loop spans 12 amino acids. The V gene lost 8 bases and the J gene lost 2 bases, with 9 bases spanning the gap. The germline CDR1 and CDR2 sequences are SQVTM and ANQGSEA. The CDR3 nucleotides read TGCAGCTTCGGACAGACTAATGAAAAACTGTTTTTT. The encoded protein is CSFGQTNEKLFF.

The chain carries TRBV29-1 and TRBJ1-2, with 8 bases aligning to TRBD1. CDR1 and CDR2 from the germline V gene are SQVTM and ANQGSEA. The CDR3 runs 12 residues. The J segment lost 3 bases and the V segment lost 7 bases, leaving 4 bases of the junction unmatched. The CDR3 DNA reads as TGCAGCGCAGACAGGGGCGACTATGGCTACACCTTC. This sequence encodes CSADRGDYGYTF.

This clone has only one observation. V and J are TRBV27 and TRBJ2-6; D uncertain. Between the trimmed V and J ends, which lost 3 bases and 0 bases, there was a span of 3 bases. Germline loops: CDR1 MNHEY, CDR2 SMNVEV (reference sequence). This CDR3 has 14 residues. The CDR3 DNA reads as TGTGCCAGCAGTTTTTACTCTGGGGCCAACGTCCTGACTTTC. Protein sequence: CASSFYSGANVLTF.

The V call is TRBV7-2, the J call TRBJ2-7; maybe TRBD1 (5 bases). The CDR3 spans 14 residues. Trimming took off 3 bases at V and 1 base at J, with 10 bases between the two ends. Germline V gene lookup returns CDR1 SGHTA and CDR2 FQGNSA. CDR3 loop: CASSFFRESYEQYF. In nucleotides, the CDR3 is TGTGCCAGCAGCTTTTTCAGGGAATCCTACGAGCAGTACTTC.

The chain carries TRBV19 and TRBJ2-3; 7 bases fit TRBD2. The V gene's germline CDR1 is LNHDA and CDR2 SQIVND (reference sequence). The CDR3 totals 14 residues. The V and J ends lost 4 bases and 1 base, in that order; junction bases with no gene match: 2. CDR3 DNA sequence: TGTGCCAGTAGTACGAGCGGGGGCACAGATACGCAGTATTTT. Protein: CASSTSGGTDTQYF.